The T cell receptor (beta chain) under discussion was sequenced for a study of control samples from healthy donors and cancer patients. Clones were read by immunoSEQ multiplex PCR, and TCRdb kept only the in-frame ones, dropping some. The repertoire has some 73,000 clones, around 94% of them found once; the top ten carry roughly 6.1%. The germline gives CDR1 KGHDR, CDR2 SFDVKD. V was clipped by 4 bases and J by 4 bases; unmatched bases: 9. The CDR3 is 16 residues long. The sequencing sample was made of blood. This sequence joins TRBV24-1 and TRBJ1-5; 7 positions match TRBD1. This clonotype was obtained from a woman in her 40s in good health. The CDR3 coding sequence is TGTGCCACCAGTGAGAAATTGGGACAGACAAATCAGCCCCAGCATTTT. This translates into CATSEKLGQTNQPQHF.